The 25 T cell receptor beta chains below all came from one sample that was sequenced in a study of T cell repertoires in cytomegalovirus infection. No cognate antigen is known for these TCRs. Using its own MiXCR run on the reads, TCRdb lists one record per CDR3 protein. Among about 900,000 distinct CDR3 sequences listed, around 31% were seen once. The specimen was cultured CD8+ T cells from PBMCs, collected from culture after CMV antigen stimulation. The receptors shown here come from a human donor in good health (CMV status not recorded). Some clones in this sample may be carry-over from other donors' samples.

The chain carries TRBV20-1 and TRBJ2-3; 7 nucleotides match TRBD1. There are 17 residues in the CDR3. Germline CDR1 is DFQATT and CDR2 is SNEGSKA (reference sequence). V lost 6 bases and J lost 7; bases outside the gene matches: 22. In nucleotides, the CDR3 is TGCAGTGCAAACATCCCGCCGACAGGGCCGGCTACCTATACGCAGTATTTT. It specifies CSANIPPTGPATYTQYF.

This clonotype came up many times. This chain connects TRBV7-2 to TRBJ2-1; 9 nucleotides agree with TRBD1. Trimming removed 4 bases from V and 4 bases from J; junction bases left unmatched: 5. The CDR3 consists of 15 residues. The germline V gene encodes CDR1 SGHTA and CDR2 FQGNSA. In nucleotides, the CDR3 is TGTGCCAGCAGCTCCGGGACAGGGATGTACAATGAGCAGTTCTTC. It codes for CASSSGTGMYNEQFF.

About this clonotype: A much larger clone differs by one base, so this may be a read error. This chain joins TRBV7-2 and TRBJ1-2; 8 bases are a match to TRBD1. CDR1 is SGHTA, CDR2 FQGNSA, per germline. The CDR3 runs 15 residues. The CDR3 bases are TGTGCCAGCAACGTTCGGACAGGGACCCCCTATGGCCACACCTTC. Protein sequence: CASNVRTGTPYGHTF.

The chain recombines TRBV6-1 with TRBJ1-3; D unresolved. Trimming pared 1 base from V and 0 bases from J, leaving 10 bases between. Germline V lookup: CDR1 MNHNS, CDR2 SASEGT. The CDR3 has 16 residues. The CDR3 loop reads CASSEGGSSSGNTIYF. CDR3 nucleotide sequence: TGTGCCAGCAGTGAAGGAGGGAGTAGCTCTGGAAACACCATATATTTT.

This chain links TRBV7-9 with TRBJ2-1; D gene uncertain. V was shortened by 2 bases and J by 7 bases, with 12 bases between the two germline ends. CDR3 length: 14 amino acids. Germline V gene sequence: CDR1 SEHNR, CDR2 FQNEAQ (reference sequence). CDR3 DNA: TGTGCCAGCAGCTTATATACAACAAGTAATGAGCAGTTCTTC. Amino acid sequence: CASSLYTTSNEQFF.

The chain links TRBV27 to TRBJ2-1; TRBD2 might be the D (5 bases). This CDR3 spans 18 amino acids. V gave up 3 bases and J gave up 6 bases, with 24 bases separating them. Per the germline V gene, CDR1 is MNHEY and CDR2 is SMNVEV (reference sequence). The CDR3 loop reads CASSFSLPEDPVRNEQFF. The DNA for the CDR3 is TGTGCCAGCAGTTTTAGTCTGCCGGAGGATCCGGTACGCAATGAGCAGTTCTTC.

The chain uses TRBV4-1 and TRBJ2-1; TRBD1 or TRBD2 may be the D gene (5 bases each). Trimming left V 0 bases short and J 8 bases short, with 17 bases between. This CDR3 is 16 amino acids long. Looked up from germline, CDR1 is MGHRA and CDR2 is YSYEKL. CDR3 bases: TGCGCCAGCAGCCAAGAGGTAGAGGGGAGAAGCGATGAGCAGTTCTTC. Protein sequence: CASSQEVEGRSDEQFF.

This clonotype turned up a few times. This chain joins TRBV7-8 and TRBJ2-5; TRBD1 matches at 8 bases. Per the germline V gene, CDR1 is SGHVS and CDR2 is FQNEAQ. This CDR3 is 15 amino acids long. V shed 1 base, J shed 5 bases, and the junction held 6 bases outside the gene matches. CDR3 residues: CASSLVATGAETQYF. The CDR3 DNA reads as TGTGCCAGCAGCTTAGTAGCGACAGGGGCCGAGACCCAGTACTTC.

This clonotype was counted a few times. The rearrangement links TRBV7-6 to TRBJ2-2; 8 bases line up with TRBD2. CDR3 size: 15 residues. The J segment lost 6 bases and the V segment lost 8 bases, leaving 11 bases of the junction unmatched. In germline, CDR1 is SGHVS, CDR2 FNYEAQ. CDR3 amino acids: CASVGGGPGPGELFF. The CDR3 DNA follows: TGTGCCAGCGTAGGCGGGGGGCCGGGCCCCGGGGAGCTGTTTTTT.

This clonotype has just a few counts. The chain recombines TRBV2 with TRBJ1-2; TRBD1 aligns across 10 bases. This CDR3 has 16 amino acids. The J segment lost 0 bases and the V segment lost 11 bases, leaving 12 bases of the junction unmatched. The germline V gene encodes CDR1 SNHLY and CDR2 FYNNEI. This chain's CDR3 is CAELRDRGRSNYGYTF. CDR3 DNA: TGTGCCGAACTTAGGGACAGGGGACGGTCTAACTATGGCTACACCTTC.

A few counts support this clonotype. The chain joins TRBV12-3 or TRBV12-4 to TRBJ2-5, with 9 bases that match TRBD1. V gave up 6 bases and J gave up 7 bases; unmatched junction bases: 3. The CDR3 has 12 amino acids. The CDR3 region has the DNA TGTGCCAGCAGATTGACAGGGGGGACCCAGTACTTC. It is translated as CASRLTGGTQYF.

This clonotype occurred many times. The chain carries TRBV6-1 and TRBJ2-2; D remains unclear. Germline CDR1 and CDR2: MNHNS and SASEGT. Trimming removed 5 bases from V and 7 bases from J, with 5 bases in between. CDR3 length: 11 residues. The CDR3 DNA reads as TGTGCCAGCAGTAGGAGCGGGGAGCTGTTTTTT. This encodes CASSRSGELFF.

This chain joins TRBV4-3 and TRBJ2-3; tentatively, D is TRBD1 or TRBD2 (6 bases each). V dropped 4 bases and J dropped 8 bases, with 22 bases sitting between them. This CDR3 has 16 residues. Germline values: CDR1 LGHNA, CDR2 YSLEER. This CDR3 is CASSLVATGAESTQYF. Here the CDR3 DNA reads TGCGCCAGCAGCCTCGTAGCGACGGGGGCCGAGTCTACGCAGTATTTT.

This clonotype came up many times. The genes are TRBV7-2 and TRBJ1-5; weak D call: TRBD1 (6 bases). The germline V and J ends were trimmed by 3 bases and 6 bases, with 15 bases remaining between them. Per germline, CDR1 SGHTA and CDR2 FQGNSA. The CDR3 runs to 15 residues. The CDR3, as DNA: TGTGCCAGCAGCTTTGGGGGGCAGGAGGGTCAGCCCCAGCATTTT. Its protein product is CASSFGGQEGQPQHF. Complete variable domain (other parts from reference TRBV7-2 and TRBJ1-5): GAGVSQSPSNKVTEKGKDVELRCDPISGHTALYWYRQSLGQGLEFLIYFQGNSAPDKSGLPSDRFSAERTGGSVSTLTIQRTQQEDSAVYLCASSFGGQEGQPQHFGDGTRLSIL.

This clonotype has ten or more counts. The genes are TRBV11-2 and TRBJ2-1; 8 nucleotides match TRBD2. With 3 bases clipped from V and 0 bases from J, the junction kept 4 bases outside the gene matches. Germline-derived CDR1 and CDR2 are SGHAT and FQNNGV. CDR3 length equals 16 residues. In DNA, the CDR3 is TGTGCCAGCAGCTTCCCCGGGAGGGGCTCCTACAATGAGCAGTTCTTC. Translating it yields CASSFPGRGSYNEQFF.

This clonotype was observed a handful of times. The chain employs TRBV14 and TRBJ1-2, with TRBD1 identical over 9 bases. The junction had 5 bases not matched to a gene; V was cut back by 4 bases and J by 2 bases. The CDR3 extends over 15 amino acids. Per germline, CDR1 SGHDN and CDR2 FVKESK. The CDR3 DNA reads as TGTGCCAGCAGCCTCCGGACAGGGGTAAACTATGGCTACACCTTC. Translation gives CASSLRTGVNYGYTF.

V usage is TRBV6-1 and J usage is TRBJ2-1; 7 nucleotides match TRBD1. The CDR3 has 12 amino acids. V dropped 7 bases and J dropped 6; count of bases not matched to a gene: 3. The germline CDR1 and CDR2 sequences are MNHNS and SASEGT. DNA of the CDR3: TGTGCCAGCATAGCAGGGGGCAATGAGCAGTTCTTC. Residues: CASIAGGNEQFF.

The chain combines TRBV11-1 with TRBJ2-1; 13 nucleotides agree with TRBD2. V lost 6 bases and J lost 1; bases outside the gene matches: 3. Germline-derived CDR1 and CDR2 are SGHAT and FQDESV (reference sequence). The CDR3 totals 16 residues. The CDR3 sequence is CASRLAGGLSYNEQFF. The CDR3 DNA reads as TGTGCCAGCAGACTAGCGGGGGGGCTATCCTACAATGAGCAGTTCTTC.

This clonotype was counted many times. The V call is TRBV5-6, the J call TRBJ2-3; weak D call: TRBD1 (5 bases). V was pared by 4 bases and J by 1 base, with 13 bases between. Germline CDR1 SGHDT, CDR2 YYEEEE. The CDR3 consists of 15 residues. The CDR3 DNA follows: TGTGCCAGCAGCCACGTACAGGTGGGCACAGATACGCAGTATTTT. Translation: CASSHVQVGTDTQYF.

This clonotype was observed once. The chain joins TRBV7-9 to TRBJ2-5; D remains ambiguous. CDR1 is SEHNR, CDR2 FQNEAQ, per germline (reference sequence). V was pared by 0 bases and J by 9 bases, with 8 bases between. The CDR3 has 12 amino acids. The chain's CDR3 is CASSLAPEPQYF. In DNA, the CDR3 is TGTGCCAGCAGCTTAGCCCCAGAACCCCAGTACTTC.

The chain employs TRBV7-9 and TRBJ1-2; 10 bases map to TRBD1. V shed 8 bases, J shed 4 bases, and the junction held 4 bases outside the gene matches. Germline lookup yields CDR1 SEHNR and CDR2 FQNEAQ (reference sequence). The CDR3 is 13 residues long. This CDR3 is CASRDRGLYGYTF. The CDR3 region has the DNA TGTGCCAGCCGGGACAGGGGACTCTATGGCTACACCTTC.

This clonotype was picked up one time. The chain couples TRBV7-2 to TRBJ2-1, with TRBD2 identical over 8 bases. V was pared by 4 bases and J by 7 bases, with 15 bases of the junction left unmatched. This CDR3 has 17 amino acids. Germline values: CDR1 SGHTA, CDR2 FQGNSA. CDR3 coding DNA: TGTGCCAGCAGCTCCCCTTTGGGAGCGGGAGTTAGTAATGAGCAGTTCTTC. This gives the protein CASSSPLGAGVSNEQFF.

This clonotype was detected a few times. The V and J genes are TRBV6-5 and TRBJ2-1; D is possibly TRBD2 (7 bases). This CDR3 has 16 residues. V lost 2 bases to trimming and J lost 6 bases, with 17 bases between them. Germline CDR1 reads MNHEY; CDR2 reads SVGAGI. The CDR3 DNA follows: TGTGCCAGCAGTTACCCCGCGGGGGCCCGGGGCAATGAGCAGTTCTTC. This gives the protein CASSYPAGARGNEQFF.

This chain links TRBV7-9 with TRBJ2-7; no clear D. V was shortened by 6 bases and J by 2 bases, with 11 bases between the two germline ends. CDR3 length: 13 amino acids. Germline V lookup: CDR1 SEHNR, CDR2 FQNEAQ (reference sequence). CDR3 sequence (DNA): TGTGCCAGCAGACAAGTCCGGACCTACGAGCAGTACTTC. This translates into CASRQVRTYEQYF.

Worth noting for this clonotype: One base away lies a much larger clone, so this may be a sequencing read error. The gene calls are TRBV11-2 and TRBJ2-5; 7 positions match TRBD2. Germline loops: CDR1 SGHAT, CDR2 FQNNGV. V lost 3 bases and J lost 2; bases outside the gene matches: 9. This CDR3 comprises 16 residues. CDR3 sequence: CASSFGTIRGQETQYF. The CDR3 bases are TGTGCCAGCAGCTTTGGGACTATCCGGGGACAAGAGACCCAGTACTTC.